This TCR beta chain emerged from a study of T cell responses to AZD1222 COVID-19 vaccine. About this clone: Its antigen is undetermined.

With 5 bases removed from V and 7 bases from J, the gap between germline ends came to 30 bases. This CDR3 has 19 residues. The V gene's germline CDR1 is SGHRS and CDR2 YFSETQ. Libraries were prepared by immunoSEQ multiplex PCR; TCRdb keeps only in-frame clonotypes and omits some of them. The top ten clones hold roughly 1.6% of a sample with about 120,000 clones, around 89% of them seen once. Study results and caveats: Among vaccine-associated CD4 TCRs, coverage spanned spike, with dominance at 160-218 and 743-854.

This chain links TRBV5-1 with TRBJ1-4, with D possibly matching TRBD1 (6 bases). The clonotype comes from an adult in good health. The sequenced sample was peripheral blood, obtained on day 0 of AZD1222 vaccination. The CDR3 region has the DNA TGCGCCAGCAGTCCGGATGTGGGGGCCCCGAGCCCTGATACTGAAAAACTGTTTTTT. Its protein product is CASSPDVGAPSPDTEKLFF.